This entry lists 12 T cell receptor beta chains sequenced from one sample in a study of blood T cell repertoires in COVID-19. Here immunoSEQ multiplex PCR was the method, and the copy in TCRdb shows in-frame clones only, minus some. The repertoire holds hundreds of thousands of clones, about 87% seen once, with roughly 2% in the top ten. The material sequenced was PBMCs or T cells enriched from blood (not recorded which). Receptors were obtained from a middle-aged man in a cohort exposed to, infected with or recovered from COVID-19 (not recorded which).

The CDR3 is CASTWTGVAPQHF. The CDR3 DNA follows: TGTGCCAGTACCTGGACAGGGGTCGCGCCCCAGCATTTT. The chain combines TRBV19 with TRBJ1-5; 9 nucleotides line up with TRBD1. CDR1 is LNHDA, CDR2 SQIVND, per germline (reference sequence). The CDR3 spans 13 residues. J was trimmed by 9 bases and V by 7 bases; bases with no gene match: 7. The whole variable domain, remainder taken from reference TRBV19 and TRBJ1-5, is DGGITQSPKYLFRKEGQNVTLSCEQNLNHDAMYWYRQDPGQGLRLIYYSQIVNDFQKGDIAEGYSVSREKKESFPLTVTSAQKNPTAFYLCASTWTGVAPQHFGDGTRLSIL.

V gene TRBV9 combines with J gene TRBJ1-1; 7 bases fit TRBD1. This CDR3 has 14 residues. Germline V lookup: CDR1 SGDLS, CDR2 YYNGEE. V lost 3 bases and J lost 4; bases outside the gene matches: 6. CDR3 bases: TGTGCCAGCAGCGCGACAGGGCTGTTCACTGAAGCTTTCTTT. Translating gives CASSATGLFTEAFF.

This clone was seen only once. The CDR3 DNA reads as TGTGCCAGCTCACCAGAGGGATCCTACGAGCAGTACTTC. Its translation is CASSPEGSYEQYF. J is TRBJ2-7 and V is TRBV18, with D maybe TRBD2 (5 bases). The ends were cut back, 2 bases at V and 1 base at J, with 6 bases in the middle. Germline V gene data show CDR1 as KGHSH and CDR2 as LQKENI. CDR3 length: 13 amino acids.

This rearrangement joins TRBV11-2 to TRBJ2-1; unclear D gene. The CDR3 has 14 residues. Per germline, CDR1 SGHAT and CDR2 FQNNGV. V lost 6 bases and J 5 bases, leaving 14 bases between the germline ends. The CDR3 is CASSPEALHNEQFF. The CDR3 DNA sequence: TGTGCCAGCAGTCCCGAGGCCCTTCACAATGAGCAGTTCTTC.

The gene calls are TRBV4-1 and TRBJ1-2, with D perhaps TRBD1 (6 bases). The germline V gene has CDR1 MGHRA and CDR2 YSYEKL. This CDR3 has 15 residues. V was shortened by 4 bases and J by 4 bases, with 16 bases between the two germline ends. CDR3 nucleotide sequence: TGCGCCAGCAGCCCCCGGGACACCAGCGGCTATGGCTACACCTTC. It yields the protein CASSPRDTSGYGYTF.

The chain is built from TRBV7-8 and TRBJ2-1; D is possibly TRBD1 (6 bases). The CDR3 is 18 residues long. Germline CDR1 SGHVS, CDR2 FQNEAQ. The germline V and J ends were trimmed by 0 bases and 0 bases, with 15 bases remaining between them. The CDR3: CASSLARQVASSYNEQFF. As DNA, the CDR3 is TGTGCCAGCAGCTTAGCCCGACAGGTCGCAAGCTCCTACAATGAGCAGTTCTTC.

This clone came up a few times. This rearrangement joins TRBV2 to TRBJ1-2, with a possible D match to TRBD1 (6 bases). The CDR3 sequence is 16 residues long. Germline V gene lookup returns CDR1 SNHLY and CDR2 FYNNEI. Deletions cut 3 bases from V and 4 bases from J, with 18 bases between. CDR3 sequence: CASSDNDRLFRYGYTF. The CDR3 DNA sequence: TGTGCCAGCAGTGATAACGACAGGCTATTCCGCTATGGCTACACCTTC.

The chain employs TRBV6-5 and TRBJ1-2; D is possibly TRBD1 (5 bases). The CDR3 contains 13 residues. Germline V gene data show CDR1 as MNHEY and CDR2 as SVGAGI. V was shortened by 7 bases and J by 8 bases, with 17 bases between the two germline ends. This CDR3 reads CASTKRGGTGYTF. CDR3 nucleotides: TGTGCCAGCACTAAACGGGGAGGGACGGGCTACACCTTC.

CDR3 nucleotide sequence: TGCGCCAGCAGCTTCTCTTCGGGACAGGGGGCGACGGTCGAGCAGTACTTC. Translation gives CASSFSSGQGATVEQYF. The V gene is TRBV5-1, the J gene TRBJ2-7; the match to TRBD1 covers 12 bases. CDR1 and CDR2 (germline): SGHRS, YFSETQ. The CDR3 loop spans 17 amino acids. V shed 2 bases, J shed 6 bases, and the junction held 12 bases outside the gene matches.

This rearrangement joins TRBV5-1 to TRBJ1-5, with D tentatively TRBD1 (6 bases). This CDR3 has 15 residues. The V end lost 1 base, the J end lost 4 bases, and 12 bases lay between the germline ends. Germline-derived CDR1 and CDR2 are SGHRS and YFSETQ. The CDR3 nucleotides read TGCGCCAGCAGCTTGTATTCAGGGGAAAATCAGCCCCAGCATTTT. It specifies CASSLYSGENQPQHF. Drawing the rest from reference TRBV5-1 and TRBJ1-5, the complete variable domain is KAGVTQTPRYLIKTRGQQVTLSCSPISGHRSVSWYQQTPGQGLQFLFEYFSETQRNKGNFPGRFSGRQFSNSRSEMNVSTLELGDSALYLCASSLYSGENQPQHFGDGTRLSIL.

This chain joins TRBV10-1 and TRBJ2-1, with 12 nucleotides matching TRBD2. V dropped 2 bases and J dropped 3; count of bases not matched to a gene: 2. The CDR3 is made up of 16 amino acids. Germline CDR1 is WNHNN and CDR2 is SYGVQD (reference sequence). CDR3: CASSETSGRFYNEQFF. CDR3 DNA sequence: TGCGCCAGCAGTGAGACTAGCGGGAGGTTCTACAATGAGCAGTTCTTC.

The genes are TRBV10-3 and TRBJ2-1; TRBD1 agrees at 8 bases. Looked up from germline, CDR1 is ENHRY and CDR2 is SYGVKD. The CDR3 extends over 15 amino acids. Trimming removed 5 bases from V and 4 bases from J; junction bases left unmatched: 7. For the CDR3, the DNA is TGTGCCATCAGTAGGGGACAGGACCTTTACAATGAGCAGTTCTTC. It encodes CAISRGQDLYNEQFF.